Following are 21 T cell receptor beta chains from one sample sequenced in a study of T cell repertoires in cytomegalovirus infection. TCRdb re-analysed the reads in MiXCR, keeping a single row per CDR3 protein. The sample carries nearly 550,000 distinct CDR3 sequences, more than 15% recorded once. Sequences were obtained from CD8+ T cells from PBMCs. These receptor sequences come from a human donor in good health (CMV status not recorded). Some clones in this sample may be carry-over from other donors' samples.

This clonotype came up many times. The chain has TRBV7-9 and TRBJ2-3; TRBD1 agrees at 12 bases. Germline V gene sequence: CDR1 SEHNR, CDR2 FQNEAQ (reference sequence). This CDR3 contains 15 residues. With V trimmed by 5 bases and J by 4 bases, 4 bases remained unmatched. Here the CDR3 reads CASSGGTGGPDTQYF. The CDR3 DNA reads as TGTGCCAGCAGCGGCGGGACAGGGGGCCCAGATACGCAGTATTTT.

In this sample, this clonotype turned up a few times. This chain uses TRBV6-5 with TRBJ1-2; D is possibly TRBD1 (5 bases). V lost 3 bases and J 2 bases, leaving 10 bases between the germline ends. The germline V gene has CDR1 MNHEY and CDR2 SVGAGI. This CDR3 spans 14 amino acids. CDR3 DNA sequence: TGTGCCAGCAGTTATGCAGGGAGGAACTATGGCTACACCTTC. Its protein product is CASSYAGRNYGYTF.

The J gene is TRBJ2-7, the V gene TRBV5-4, with D possibly TRBD2 on 6 matching bases. Deletions cut 4 bases from V and 2 bases from J, with 16 bases between. The CDR3 has 15 residues. Per the germline V gene, CDR1 is SGHNT and CDR2 is YYREEE (reference sequence). The CDR3 loop is CASSRTEGAAYEQYF. The CDR3 DNA sequence: TGTGCCAGCAGCCGGACGGAGGGTGCGGCCTACGAGCAGTACTTC.

There are many counts of this clonotype. The chain uses TRBV27 and TRBJ2-5, with 12 bases fitting TRBD2. The V and J ends lost 5 bases and 2 bases, in that order; junction bases with no gene match: 12. The germline V gene encodes CDR1 MNHEY and CDR2 SMNVEV (reference sequence). The CDR3 loop spans 18 amino acids. The CDR3 loop reads CASSPWTSGTSPQETQYF. The CDR3 DNA reads as TGTGCCAGCAGTCCGTGGACTAGCGGGACCAGCCCACAAGAGACCCAGTACTTC.

This clonotype was picked up a small number of times. The junction departs from germline at one end; a sequencing error may be responsible. J is TRBJ2-1 and V is TRBV7-7; 11 nucleotides align to TRBD2. Germline V lookup: CDR1 SSHAT, CDR2 FNYEAQ (reference sequence). This CDR3 has 18 amino acids. The chain's CDR3 is CASSPLGLAGPGGNEQFF. CDR3 nucleotides: TGTGCTAGCAGCCCCCTCGGACTAGCGGGCCCTGGGGGCAATGAGCAGTTCTTC.

This clonotype was counted at least ten times. This chain joins TRBV5-6 and TRBJ1-5; D is undetermined. Trimming cost V 4 bases and J 1 base, with 12 bases left between them. Looked up from germline, CDR1 is SGHDT and CDR2 is YYEEEE. The CDR3 is made up of 15 amino acids. The CDR3 region is CASSHHEVSNQPQHF. For the CDR3, the DNA is TGTGCCAGCAGCCATCACGAGGTGAGCAATCAGCCCCAGCATTTT.

The table lists this clonotype with many counts. The chain has TRBV7-9 and TRBJ2-1, with D possibly being TRBD2 (5 bases). Per germline, CDR1 SEHNR and CDR2 FQNEAQ (reference sequence). The CDR3 loop spans 14 amino acids. Trimming cost V 5 bases and J 8 bases, with 16 bases left between them. CDR3 bases: TGTGCCAGCAGCCCACCCACTAGTAGCGATGAGCAGTTCTTC. It is translated as CASSPPTSSDEQFF.

This chain joins TRBV15 and TRBJ1-5, with D possibly TRBD1 on 6 matching bases. Trimming took 2 bases from V and 7 from J, leaving 15 bases between them. The CDR3 has 15 residues. Germline V gives CDR1 LNHNV, CDR2 YYDKDF (reference sequence). In nucleotides, the CDR3 is TGTGCCACCAGCAGAAACTCACGGGGGACACAGCCCCAGCATTTT. Amino acids: CATSRNSRGTQPQHF.

This clonotype was counted at least ten times. The CDR3 nucleotides are TGTGCCAGCAGTACAAAGGGACAGGGTCTCTACGAGCAGTACTTC. This gives the protein CASSTKGQGLYEQYF. The V call is TRBV12-3 or TRBV12-4, the J call TRBJ2-7, with TRBD1 matching over 9 bases. The trim removed 5 bases at V and 3 bases at J, leaving 8 bases unmatched. The CDR3 covers 15 residues.

The rearrangement links TRBV5-6 to TRBJ1-1, with D unresolved. Trimming stripped 2 bases from V and 1 base from J, with 6 bases between. This CDR3 region has 13 residues. The germline V gene encodes CDR1 SGHDT and CDR2 YYEEEE. CDR3 DNA sequence: TGTGCCAGCAGCTTCTACGGGAACACTGAAGCTTTCTTT. It encodes CASSFYGNTEAFF.

With regard to this clonotype: With a much larger clone just one base away, this may be a read error. V is TRBV4-1 and J is TRBJ1-4, with 11 bases lining up with TRBD1. The CDR3 sequence is 17 residues long. Germline-derived CDR1 and CDR2 are MGHRA and YSYEKL. The CDR3 DNA follows: TGCGCCAGCAGCCACTTCGGACAGGGGGCAACTAATGAAATACTGTTTTTT. It encodes CASSHFGQGATNEILFF.

Ten or more counts support this clonotype. The V call is TRBV27, the J call TRBJ2-6; D possibly corresponds to TRBD1 (6 bases). This CDR3 has 16 residues. V lost 5 bases and J lost 0, with 11 bases in between. Germline V CDR1 and CDR2: MNHEY, SMNVEV (reference sequence). The CDR3 DNA reads TGTGCCAGCAGTGGCAGGGGCCTCTCTGGGGCCAACGTCCTGACTTTC. It translates to CASSGRGLSGANVLTF.

This clonotype occurred many times. V is TRBV12-3 or TRBV12-4 and J is TRBJ1-5; 7 positions match TRBD1. V lost 9 bases and J lost 0; bases outside the gene matches: 11. CDR3 length equals 16 residues. The CDR3 nucleotides read TGTGCCAGTCTTAGCCTCTCAGGGGGTAGCAATCAGCCCCAGCATTTT. Its translation is CASLSLSGGSNQPQHF.

This clonotype occurred many times. The genes are TRBV14 and TRBJ2-7; 8 positions match TRBD2. CDR3 length: 17 amino acids. Trimming removed 6 bases from V and 0 bases from J; junction bases left unmatched: 13. The germline gives CDR1 SGHDN, CDR2 FVKESK. Written as DNA, the CDR3 is TGTGCCAGCAGTACAATGGAACTAGCGGTTAACTCCTACGAGCAGTACTTC. Translation: CASSTMELAVNSYEQYF.

The chain recombines TRBV20-1 with TRBJ2-2; 9 nucleotides match TRBD1. This CDR3 has 18 amino acids. The J segment lost 0 bases and the V segment lost 4 bases, leaving 12 bases of the junction unmatched. Germline CDR1 reads DFQATT; CDR2 reads SNEGSKA (reference sequence). This chain's CDR3 is CSAMDRGPVGTNTGELFF. CDR3 nucleotide sequence: TGCAGTGCTATGGACAGGGGACCAGTCGGAACGAACACCGGGGAGCTGTTTTTT.

This clonotype was observed at least ten times. J is TRBJ2-5 and V is TRBV27; the D gene is possibly TRBD2 (5 bases). There are 14 residues in the CDR3. CDR1 MNHEY and CDR2 SMNVEV come from the germline V gene (reference sequence). V shed 7 bases and J shed 2 bases, with 14 bases lying between them. The CDR3 nucleotides read TGTGCCAGCACCCCTACCCGGGGTCAAGAGACCCAGTACTTC. It translates to CASTPTRGQETQYF.

This clonotype was observed a handful of times. The J gene is TRBJ2-5, the V gene TRBV5-8; a weak D match, TRBD2 (6 bases). V gave up 0 bases and J gave up 1 base, with 19 bases separating them. The germline V gene encodes CDR1 SGHTS and CDR2 YDEGEE. The CDR3 has 18 residues. Written as DNA, the CDR3 is TGTGCCAGCAGCTTGGGCGTAGTCTCGGGGGACGGCCAAGAGACCCAGTACTTC. Amino acid sequence: CASSLGVVSGDGQETQYF.

Comments on this clonotype: The germline gene is not matched at one end of the junction; a read error may be the cause. The chain uses TRBV27 and TRBJ1-2; maybe TRBD1 (6 bases). The CDR3 has 11 residues. Germline-derived CDR1 and CDR2 are MNHEY and SMNVEV (reference sequence). CDR3 sequence: CASGQFYGYPF. In DNA form, the CDR3 reads TGTGCCAGCGGACAGTTTTATGGCTACCCCTTC.

The chain has TRBV6-5 and TRBJ1-2; maybe TRBD1 (5 bases). V was pared by 0 bases and J by 4 bases, with 12 bases between. The CDR3 is 15 residues long. Germline assignment: CDR1 MNHEY and CDR2 SVGAGI. CDR3: CASSYSEGSGYGYTF. CDR3 nucleotides: TGTGCCAGCAGTTACTCAGAGGGGTCGGGCTATGGCTACACCTTC.

This clonotype was recorded at least ten times. The chain joins TRBV7-3 to TRBJ2-1, with 13 positions matching TRBD2. Per the germline V gene, CDR1 is SGHTA and CDR2 is FQGTGA. Unmatched junction bases numbered 2, after V lost 5 bases and J lost 4 bases. The CDR3 runs 15 residues. CDR3 in amino acids: CASSEGLAGYNEQFF. The CDR3 nucleotides read TGTGCCAGCAGCGAGGGACTAGCGGGATACAATGAGCAGTTCTTC.

The V and J genes are TRBV27 and TRBJ1-2; 7 nucleotides match TRBD1. In germline, CDR1 is MNHEY, CDR2 SMNVEV (reference sequence). Trimming cost V 5 bases and J 2 bases; bases outside gene matches: 8. CDR3 size: 15 residues. Here the CDR3 DNA reads TGTGCCAGCAGTGCCAGGGGGGAAGTGAACTATGGCTACACCTTC. Encoded protein: CASSARGEVNYGYTF.